This entry lists 31 T cell receptor beta chains sequenced from one sample in a study of T cells in Graves' hyperthyroidism and ophthalmopathy. Template material for amplifying TCR beta CDR3 regions consisted of RNA transcripts. First-round RT-PCR targeting the TCR CDR3 was performed with the HTBI primer set. From the multiplex PCR reads, TCRdb called clonotypes with MiXCR, one entry per CDR3 protein. The sample has nearly 750,000 distinct CDR3 sequences; roughly a third are singletons. The sample consisted of blood. The receptors derive from a woman aged 40-49 years with Graves' hyperthyroidism.

In its sample, this clonotype was seen many times. This chain connects TRBV12-3 or TRBV12-4 to TRBJ1-1; D uncertain. There are 12 residues in the CDR3. V lost 2 bases and J 5 bases, leaving 6 bases between the germline ends. CDR3 region: CASSLLTTEAFF. CDR3 nucleotides: TGTGCCAGCAGTTTATTAACGACTGAAGCTTTCTTT.

The J gene is TRBJ1-5, the V gene TRBV4-1; no reliable D call. Germline V CDR1 and CDR2: MGHRA, YSYEKL. This CDR3 comprises 17 residues. V shed 7 bases and J shed 0 bases, with 19 bases lying between them. CDR3 region: CASTTEWGDASNQPQHF. The CDR3 DNA follows: TGCGCCAGCACCACAGAATGGGGAGATGCTAGCAATCAGCCCCAGCATTTT.

V is TRBV7-8 and J is TRBJ2-7, with 11 bases matching TRBD2. Near its end, the DNA agrees better with TRBJ2-1, so the J call may be wrong. There are 15 residues in the CDR3. The germline gives CDR1 SGHVS, CDR2 FQNEAQ. The CDR3 loop is CASSGPGTSGSEQFF. The CDR3, as DNA: TGTGCCAGCAGCGGTCCGGGGACTAGCGGAAGTGAGCAGTTCTTC.

This clonotype was observed a few times. A much bigger clone sits one base away, suggesting this may be a read error. Here the CDR3 DNA reads TGCAGCGTTGAAGACAGGGATCAGCCCCAGCATTTT. It is translated as CSVEDRDQPQHF. This chain connects TRBV29-1 to TRBJ1-5, with a possible D match to TRBD1 (5 bases). The germline gives CDR1 SQVTM, CDR2 ANQGSEA. The CDR3 totals 12 residues. The V and J ends lost 0 bases and 5 bases respectively, with 5 bases between them. The variable domain in full, with the rest retrieved from reference TRBV29-1 and TRBJ1-5, is SAVISQKPSRDICQRGTSLTIQCQVDSQVTMMFWYRQQPGQSLTLIATANQGSEATYESGFVIDKFPISRPNLTFSTLTVSNMSPEDSSIYLCSVEDRDQPQHFGDGTRLSIL.

This chain connects TRBV4-3 to TRBJ2-7; the D is unclear. Germline V gives CDR1 LGHNA, CDR2 YSLEER. V shed 3 bases and J shed 3 bases, with 12 bases lying between them. The CDR3 runs 14 residues. The CDR3 loop is CASSHEQMGYEQYF. CDR3 nucleotide sequence: TGCGCCAGCAGCCACGAACAAATGGGCTACGAGCAGTACTTC.

Note on this clonotype: This may be a read error: a much more frequent sequence differs by one nucleotide. This chain joins TRBV12-3 or TRBV12-4 and TRBJ2-5, with D unclear. CDR3 length: 13 amino acids. In DNA, the CDR3 is TGTGCCGGCAGTTTACATTGGGAAGAGACCCAGTACTTC. Its translation is CAGSLHWEETQYF.

The chain has TRBV7-2 and TRBJ2-2; D is perhaps TRBD1 (6 bases). The CDR3 length is 16 residues. Per the germline V gene, CDR1 is SGHTA and CDR2 is FQGNSA. Trimming took off 5 bases at V and 4 bases at J, with 17 bases between the two ends. Here the CDR3 DNA reads TGTGCCAGCAGCCTAATGGGACAACTTTTCACCGGGGAGCTGTTTTTT. Its translation is CASSLMGQLFTGELFF.

This rearrangement joins TRBV20-1 to TRBJ2-7; D remains ambiguous. The CDR3 length is 14 residues. V was trimmed by 6 bases and J by 2 bases, leaving 17 bases between them. Germline CDR1 and CDR2: DFQATT and SNEGSKA (reference sequence). Here the CDR3 reads CSAIPHSSTYEQYF. CDR3 bases: TGCAGTGCCATCCCGCATAGTTCGACCTACGAGCAGTACTTC.

V usage is TRBV25-1 and J usage is TRBJ1-3; unclear D gene. The V end was cut by 6 bases, the J end by 0 bases, with 18 bases between. Germline V gene sequence: CDR1 MGHDK, CDR2 SYGVNS. The CDR3 covers 17 residues. The CDR3 loop reads CASSQDVAVLSGNTIYF. DNA of the CDR3: TGTGCCAGCAGCCAAGATGTAGCAGTCCTCTCTGGAAACACCATATATTTT.

This clonotype was seen more than once but under ten times. The chain recombines TRBV4-1 with TRBJ2-5, with a possible D match to TRBD2 (5 bases). The CDR3 length is 14 residues. CDR1 is MGHRA and CDR2 is YSYEKL in the germline V gene. Trimming removed 1 base at V and 7 bases at J, with 13 bases between. The CDR3 region is CASSQVVSRGTQYF. Written as DNA, the CDR3 is TGCGCCAGCAGCCAAGTAGTGTCTCGGGGGACCCAGTACTTC.

The chain couples TRBV12-3 or TRBV12-4 to TRBJ1-1; D remains unclear. This CDR3 contains 14 residues. Deletions cut 7 bases from V and 4 bases from J, with 16 bases between. CDR3 sequence: CASNDLRLSTEAFF. The CDR3 bases are TGTGCCAGCAACGATTTGAGGCTTTCCACTGAAGCTTTCTTT.

This chain uses TRBV28 with TRBJ1-1; D ambiguous. The CDR3 runs 15 residues. Germline V gene sequence: CDR1 MDHEN, CDR2 SYDVKM. The V end lost 3 bases, the J end lost 3 bases, and 14 bases lay between the germline ends. CDR3 bases: TGTGCCAGCAGTTTCCCCGGGGTGGGGTACACTGAAGCTTTCTTT. Residues: CASSFPGVGYTEAFF.

The rearrangement joins TRBV2 to TRBJ2-7; tentatively, D is TRBD1 (6 bases). Germline-derived CDR1 and CDR2 are SNHLY and FYNNEI. CDR3 size: 14 residues. The germline V and J ends were trimmed by 6 bases and 6 bases, with 18 bases remaining between them. CDR3 sequence reads: CASSHPGERGEQYF. The CDR3 DNA is TGTGCCAGCAGCCATCCAGGGGAGAGGGGCGAGCAGTACTTC.

This clonotype showed up many times. The chain couples TRBV29-1 to TRBJ1-1; tentative D call: TRBD1 (5 bases). The CDR3 covers 13 residues. V was clipped by 4 bases and J by 3 bases, with 12 bases between them. Germline V gene data show CDR1 as SQVTM and CDR2 as ANQGSEA. The CDR3 sequence: CSVAPRGDTEAFF. For the CDR3, the DNA is TGCAGCGTTGCCCCACGGGGGGACACTGAAGCTTTCTTT.

This clonotype came up a few times. The V call is TRBV6-5, the J call TRBJ1-1; D remains ambiguous. V was clipped by 6 bases and J by 4 bases, with 9 bases between them. The CDR3 is 12 residues long. CDR1 is MNHEY and CDR2 is SVGAGI in the germline V gene. The CDR3 nucleotides are TGTGCCAGCAGGGACGGCTTCACTGAAGCTTTCTTT. Protein: CASRDGFTEAFF.

This clonotype has a count of ten or more. The chain has TRBV2 and TRBJ1-1; D may be TRBD1 (6 bases). V was clipped by 10 bases and J by 4 bases, with 13 bases between them. The CDR3 is 12 amino acids. The germline V gene encodes CDR1 SNHLY and CDR2 FYNNEI. In DNA, the CDR3 is TGTGCCATAACCACAGGGTCCACTGAAGCTTTCTTT. Its translation is CAITTGSTEAFF.

V is TRBV7-8 and J is TRBJ2-7; 9 bases agree with TRBD2. Unmatched junction bases numbered 11, after V lost 3 bases and J lost 5 bases. This CDR3 is built from 16 residues. Germline V CDR1 and CDR2: SGHVS, FQNEAQ. CDR3 sequence reads: CASSLAAGGPIDEQYF. The CDR3 DNA sequence: TGTGCCAGCAGCTTGGCGGCGGGAGGGCCGATCGACGAGCAGTACTTC.

This clonotype has more than one count but fewer than ten. The chain couples TRBV9 to TRBJ1-5; 7 bases line up with TRBD1. Looked up from germline, CDR1 is SGDLS and CDR2 is YYNGEE. The CDR3 consists of 14 residues. Trimming at V came to 4 bases and at J to 5 bases, leaving 6 bases not matched to a gene. The CDR3: CASSLTGVHQPQHF. The CDR3 nucleotides read TGTGCCAGCAGCCTAACAGGGGTACATCAGCCCCAGCATTTT. Using reference TRBV9 and TRBJ1-5 for the parts outside the CDR3, the full variable domain is DSGVTQTPKHLITATGQRVTLRCSPRSGDLSVYWYQQSLDQGLQFLIQYYNGEERAKGNILERFSAQQFPDLHSELNLSSLELGDSALYFCASSLTGVHQPQHFGDGTRLSIL.

V is TRBV18 and J is TRBJ2-2; D gene ambiguous. Germline CDR1 and CDR2: KGHSH and LQKENI. Trimming left V 2 bases short and J 1 base short, with 5 bases between. The CDR3 runs to 14 residues. CDR3 bases: TGTGCCAGCTCACCATCACAGAACACCGGGGAGCTGTTTTTT. Its translation is CASSPSQNTGELFF.

At least ten counts were recorded for this clonotype. J is TRBJ2-5 and V is TRBV7-2; D is ambiguous. Per the germline V gene, CDR1 is SGHTA and CDR2 is FQGNSA. This CDR3 spans 12 amino acids. V was pared by 5 bases and J by 4 bases, with 8 bases between. The CDR3: CASSTYSETQYF. CDR3 sequence (DNA): TGTGCCAGCAGCACCTACTCAGAGACCCAGTACTTC.

The sample holds many counts of this clonotype. This chain links TRBV7-9 with TRBJ1-1; D might be TRBD1 (6 bases). The CDR3 runs 12 residues. In germline, CDR1 is SEHNR, CDR2 FQNEAQ (reference sequence). The V gene lost 9 bases and the J gene lost 0 bases, with 8 bases spanning the gap. The CDR3 sequence: CASQGLNTEAFF. CDR3 in DNA: TGTGCCAGTCAGGGGTTGAACACTGAAGCTTTCTTT.

About this clonotype: At one end, the junction sequence differs from germline, possibly due to a read error. The chain uses TRBV10-2 and TRBJ1-1; TRBD1 is a possible D gene (5 bases). In germline, CDR1 is WSHSY, CDR2 SAAADI. CDR3 length equals 14 residues. In DNA form, the CDR3 reads TGTGCCAGCAGTTCAGACGGCTTGGGGGCTGAAGCTTTCTTT. It encodes CASSSDGLGAEAFF.

This chain joins TRBV20-1 and TRBJ2-5; the D is unclear. Looked up from germline, CDR1 is DFQATT and CDR2 is SNEGSKA (reference sequence). The CDR3 loop spans 14 amino acids. Trimming left V 6 bases short and J 11 bases short, with 25 bases between. The CDR3 reads CSAPMEGRTDTQYF. The CDR3 region has the DNA TGCAGTGCGCCTATGGAAGGCAGAACAGATACGCAGTACTTC.

This chain links TRBV12-3 or TRBV12-4 with TRBJ1-4; perhaps TRBD1 as D (5 bases). The CDR3 is 12 residues long. Trimming left V 6 bases short and J 10 bases short, with 12 bases between. CDR3 protein: CASRPGTGKLFF. CDR3 DNA sequence: TGTGCCAGCAGACCGGGGACGGGAAAACTGTTTTTT.

Concerning this clonotype: Since a much larger clone is just one base distant, this may be a read error. The conserved closing phenylalanine or tryptophan is absent in this CDR3, likely reflecting a read error. The chain has TRBV20-1 and TRBJ2-7, with D possibly matching TRBD1 (6 bases). CDR1 is DFQATT, CDR2 SNEGSKA, per germline (reference sequence). The V end was cut by 6 bases, the J end by 0 bases, with 12 bases between. CDR3 length: 13 amino acids. CDR3 nucleotide sequence: TGCAGTGCCCAGGACAGCCCCTCCTACGAGCAGTACTCC. Translated: CSAQDSPSYEQYS.

The chain recombines TRBV6-6 with TRBJ2-6; D uncertain. V was clipped by 7 bases and J by 8 bases, with 12 bases between them. The CDR3 is 13 residues long. The germline V gene encodes CDR1 MNHNY and CDR2 SVGAGI (reference sequence). The CDR3 is CASTNFRSNVLTF. CDR3 nucleotide sequence: TGTGCCAGCACTAACTTCAGGTCCAACGTCCTGACTTTC.

This clonotype was recorded a few times. V usage is TRBV20-1 and J usage is TRBJ1-1; the D gene is possibly TRBD1 (6 bases). The CDR3 is 14 amino acids. Germline CDR1 and CDR2: DFQATT and SNEGSKA (reference sequence). V lost 5 bases to trimming and J lost 3 bases, with 16 bases between them. CDR3 region: CSAGDGQRDTEAFF. The CDR3 DNA reads TGCAGTGCTGGGGACGGACAGCGAGACACTGAAGCTTTCTTT.

V and J are TRBV5-1 and TRBJ1-2, with 7 bases aligning to TRBD1. V was clipped by 3 bases and J by 8 bases; unmatched bases: 10. The CDR3 sequence is 14 residues long. Germline loops: CDR1 SGHRS, CDR2 YFSETQ. This CDR3 is CASSWYGQEKGYTF. The CDR3 DNA reads as TGCGCCAGCAGCTGGTACGGACAGGAGAAGGGCTACACCTTC.

To note about this clonotype: A read error may explain this, as a much larger clone is one base away. This chain uses TRBV7-2 with TRBJ1-5; D gene uncertain. V lost 6 bases to trimming and J lost 4 bases, with 13 bases between them. From germline, CDR1 is SGHTA and CDR2 FQGNSA. The CDR3 is 14 residues long. Here the CDR3 DNA reads TGTGCCAGCAGTTTCGCCCAGTTTAATCAGCCCCAGCATTTT. It yields the protein CASSFAQFNQPQHF.

As for this clonotype: A much more abundant neighbour one base away suggests this may be a read error. The chain couples TRBV7-8 to TRBJ1-1; 7 nucleotides align to TRBD1. The CDR3 covers 16 residues. The germline V gene encodes CDR1 SGHVS and CDR2 FQNEAQ. Germline trimming cut 5 bases from V and 0 bases from J; bases unmatched to any gene: 9. In DNA, the CDR3 is TGTGCCAGCAGCGCCCAGGGGGTGGAGATGAACACTGAAGCTTTCTTT. Translation gives CASSAQGVEMNTEAFF.

In its sample, this clonotype was seen a few times. The chain combines TRBV2 with TRBJ1-5, with TRBD1 identical over 8 bases. Trimming took 7 bases from V and 1 from J; bases not matched to a gene: 6. The length of the CDR3 is 15 residues. Germline V CDR1 and CDR2: SNHLY, FYNNEI. In DNA, the CDR3 is TGTGCCAGCATTCAGGACAGGGTGAGCAATCAGCCCCAGCATTTT. Protein sequence: CASIQDRVSNQPQHF.